Each of the 28 T cell receptor beta chains below was sequenced from the same sample in a study of T-cell reconstitution after alpha-beta-depleted transplantation in children. Preparation of the TCRbeta library involved a method that used unique molecular identifiers. TCRdb reanalysed the PCR reads using MiXCR and keeps one entry per CDR3 protein. The sample records approximately 240,000 distinct CDR3 sequences, 8% to 10% being singletons. This material consisted of PBMCs from the stem cell graft donor, taken from the stem cell graft. These receptors all come from a human donor who donated a stem cell graft to a child with acute lymphoblastic leukemia.

This clonotype has at least ten counts. The chain is built from TRBV5-1 and TRBJ2-5; unclear D gene. The CDR3 spans 16 residues. V lost 0 bases to trimming and J lost 0 bases, with 12 bases between them. In germline, CDR1 is SGHRS, CDR2 YFSETQ. The CDR3 is CASSLGPRHDQETQYF. The CDR3 DNA is TGCGCCAGCAGCTTGGGACCTAGGCATGACCAAGAGACCCAGTACTTC.

This clonotype was recorded at least ten times. V usage is TRBV12-3 or TRBV12-4 and J usage is TRBJ2-1, with TRBD2 matching over 8 bases. The CDR3 extends over 14 amino acids. The V gene end was trimmed by 5 bases and the J gene end by 7 bases; junction bases not matched to a gene: 7. CDR3 protein: CASSATAGGNEQFF. DNA for the CDR3: TGTGCCAGCAGTGCCACGGCGGGGGGTAATGAGCAGTTCTTC.

This clonotype was counted only a few times. J is TRBJ2-7 and V is TRBV12-3 or TRBV12-4; possible D gene TRBD1, 6 bases. Trimming stripped 6 bases from V and 3 bases from J, with 15 bases between. The length of the CDR3 is 14 residues. CDR3 protein: CASSKGQNLYEQYF. The DNA of the CDR3 is TGTGCCAGCAGCAAAGGACAGAATCTCTACGAGCAGTACTTC.

This clonotype has at least ten counts. V is TRBV6-1 and J is TRBJ1-1; D ambiguous. The germline V gene has CDR1 MNHNS and CDR2 SASEGT. With 5 bases removed from V and 2 bases from J, the gap between germline ends came to 21 bases. The CDR3 contains 17 residues. In DNA, the CDR3 is TGTGCCAGCAGTCAAAGGAACATACGTAGGGCTAACACTGAAGCTTTCTTT. This sequence encodes CASSQRNIRRANTEAFF.

This clonotype was observed at least ten times. The J gene is TRBJ1-3, the V gene TRBV5-1; TRBD1 agrees at 7 bases. V was pared by 2 bases and J by 0 bases, with 8 bases of the junction left unmatched. CDR1 and CDR2 from the germline V gene are SGHRS and YFSETQ. The CDR3 contains 17 residues. CDR3 bases: TGCGCCAGCAGCTTAGGGGGCCAGGGCCTCTCTGGAAACACCATATATTTT. As protein: CASSLGGQGLSGNTIYF.

This clonotype was recorded a few times. The gene calls are TRBV18 and TRBJ1-5; 10 nucleotides line up with TRBD1. The CDR3 has 16 residues. Germline V gene sequence: CDR1 KGHSH, CDR2 LQKENI. The J segment lost 3 bases and the V segment lost 5 bases, leaving 7 bases of the junction unmatched. In DNA, the CDR3 is TGTGCCAGCTCAACCTCCGGGACAGGGGACAATCAGCCCCAGCATTTT. Its translation is CASSTSGTGDNQPQHF.

The CDR3 region has the DNA TGTGCCTGGAGTCAAACTTCGGATGGCTACACCTTC. This gives the protein CAWSQTSDGYTF. The rearrangement joins TRBV30 to TRBJ1-2; D gene ambiguous. CDR1 and CDR2 (germline): GTSNPN, SVGIG (reference sequence). V was cut by 2 bases and J by 6 bases, with 10 bases left in between. The CDR3 is 12 amino acids.

This clonotype was seen ten or more times. The CDR3: CASSLQGSGANVLTF. In DNA, the CDR3 is TGTGCCAGCAGTTTACAGGGGTCTGGGGCCAACGTCCTGACTTTC. The gene calls are TRBV28 and TRBJ2-6, with D maybe TRBD1 (6 bases). Germline V gene sequence: CDR1 MDHEN, CDR2 SYDVKM. This CDR3 has 15 residues. The germline V and J ends were trimmed by 2 bases and 1 base, with 6 bases remaining between them.

This clonotype was seen many times. The V gene is TRBV6-1, the J gene TRBJ2-7; D possibly corresponds to TRBD2 (6 bases). V gave up 6 bases and J gave up 4 bases, with 22 bases separating them. The CDR3 loop spans 16 amino acids. Germline V gene lookup returns CDR1 MNHNS and CDR2 SASEGT. The CDR3: CASSHLLGDSGYEQYF. The DNA for the CDR3 is TGTGCCAGCAGCCACCTCTTGGGGGACTCGGGGTACGAGCAGTACTTC.

The J gene is TRBJ2-7, the V gene TRBV3-1; D not resolved. CDR1 is LGHDT, CDR2 YNNKEL, per germline (reference sequence). The CDR3 consists of 14 residues. The ends were cut back, 0 bases at V and 6 bases at J, with 12 bases in the middle. This CDR3 is CASSQDLGFREQYF. The CDR3 bases are TGTGCCAGCAGCCAAGATCTGGGATTTCGCGAGCAGTACTTC.

This clonotype was recorded at least ten times. This chain joins TRBV5-1 and TRBJ2-5; a weak D match, TRBD1 (5 bases). CDR1 and CDR2 from the germline V gene are SGHRS and YFSETQ. There are 14 residues in the CDR3. Trimming removed 5 bases from V and 0 bases from J, with 11 bases in between. Here the CDR3 reads CASRPDSNQETQYF. The DNA of the CDR3 is TGCGCCAGCAGGCCCGACAGTAACCAAGAGACCCAGTACTTC. The entire variable domain, with the rest obtained from reference TRBV5-1 and TRBJ2-5, is as follows: KAGVTQTPRYLIKTRGQQVTLSCSPISGHRSVSWYQQTPGQGLQFLFEYFSETQRNKGNFPGRFSGRQFSNSRSEMNVSTLELGDSALYLCASRPDSNQETQYFGPGTRLLVL.

This clonotype came up a few times. This sequence joins TRBV25-1 and TRBJ2-7, with D perhaps TRBD1 (6 bases). The CDR3 length is 14 residues. Germline CDR1 and CDR2: MGHDK and SYGVNS. Between the trimmed V and J ends, which lost 6 bases and 7 bases, there was a span of 19 bases. CDR3 sequence (DNA): TGTGCCAGCAGCATGGGGGCCGGTTCCAGGGAGCAGTACTTC. It encodes CASSMGAGSREQYF.

This clonotype appeared many times. This chain uses TRBV5-5 with TRBJ1-5; 8 nucleotides agree with TRBD1. Germline CDR1 and CDR2: SGHKS and YYEKEE (reference sequence). J was trimmed by 5 bases and V by 4 bases; bases with no gene match: 5. The CDR3 spans 14 residues. Here the CDR3 reads CASSMTGDYQPQHF. In nucleotides, the CDR3 is TGTGCCAGCAGCATGACAGGGGACTATCAGCCCCAGCATTTT.

The V call is TRBV5-4, the J call TRBJ2-3, with no clear D. The CDR3 spans 13 residues. Germline V gene lookup returns CDR1 SGHNT and CDR2 YYREEE (reference sequence). V was shortened by 0 bases and J by 2 bases, with 4 bases between the two germline ends. The CDR3 region is CASSLANTDTQYF. The CDR3 bases are TGTGCCAGCAGCTTGGCTAACACAGATACGCAGTATTTT.

The table lists this clonotype with many counts. The V call is TRBV5-1, the J call TRBJ2-3; TRBD2 aligns across 10 bases. CDR3 length equals 16 residues. V lost 4 bases to trimming and J lost 1 base; unmatched junction nucleotides: 6. Germline values: CDR1 SGHRS, CDR2 YFSETQ. The CDR3 here is CASSLGTSVGTDTQYF. The DNA for the CDR3 is TGCGCCAGCAGCCTAGGGACTAGCGTGGGCACAGATACGCAGTATTTT.

This clonotype was seen a few times. The chain is built from TRBV21-1 and TRBJ2-3; no check of the table's D call, TRBD2, against the DNA was made. TRBV21-1 is a pseudogene segment. This CDR3 comprises 20 residues. The CDR3 coding sequence is TGTGCCAGCAGCAACCATCTGATCAGCGGGGTGATAATTTGCACAGATACGCAGTATTTT. Its protein is CASSNHLISGVIICTDTQYF.

This clonotype was detected a few times. The rearrangement joins TRBV24-1 to TRBJ2-5; 9 positions match TRBD1. After removal of 4 bases from V and 1 base from J, the junction contained 6 bases not matched to a gene. This CDR3 contains 16 residues. Germline loops: CDR1 KGHDR, CDR2 SFDVKD. CDR3 DNA sequence: TGTGCCACCAGTGACCCGACAGGGGGGTCCCAAGAGACCCAGTACTTC. Translation: CATSDPTGGSQETQYF.

This clonotype appeared many times. V gene TRBV5-5 combines with J gene TRBJ2-7; the D is unclear. Germline V lookup: CDR1 SGHKS, CDR2 YYEKEE (reference sequence). This CDR3 comprises 13 residues. Trimming took 2 bases from V and 3 from J, leaving 9 bases between them. The CDR3 is CASSLSSFYEQYF. CDR3 in DNA: TGTGCCAGCAGCTTAAGTAGTTTCTACGAGCAGTACTTC.

This clonotype was seen a handful of times. This chain links TRBV5-6 with TRBJ2-1; tentative D call: TRBD2 (6 bases). Trimming pared 1 base from V and 5 bases from J, leaving 22 bases between. CDR3 length equals 18 residues. Germline CDR1 and CDR2: SGHDT and YYEEEE. CDR3 coding DNA: TGTGCCAGCAGCTTGATTCGGTTTTTTGGGGGGAAGGACAATGAGCAGTTCTTC. It encodes CASSLIRFFGGKDNEQFF.

The CDR3 reads CASAAGGFNTGELFF. The CDR3 coding sequence is TGCGCCAGCGCCGCAGGGGGATTTAACACCGGGGAGCTGTTTTTT. The gene calls are TRBV5-1 and TRBJ2-2, with 7 bases fitting TRBD1. V lost 7 bases, J lost 2 bases, and 8 bases stayed unmatched. Looked up from germline, CDR1 is SGHRS and CDR2 is YFSETQ. CDR3 length equals 15 residues.

This clonotype was seen repeatedly, ten times or more. The chain is built from TRBV10-3 and TRBJ1-1; 8 bases are a match to TRBD1. The CDR3 covers 14 residues. Trimming at V came to 4 bases and at J to 4 bases, leaving 5 bases not matched to a gene. Germline V CDR1 and CDR2: ENHRY, SYGVKD. The CDR3 spells CAISVDRGGTEAFF. CDR3 bases: TGTGCCATCAGTGTTGACAGGGGTGGCACTGAAGCTTTCTTT.

There are many counts of this clonotype. The chain is built from TRBV5-6 and TRBJ2-7, with a weak D call TRBD2 (5 bases). Germline lookup yields CDR1 SGHDT and CDR2 YYEEEE. Trimming shortened V by 2 bases and J by 2 bases, and 14 bases separated the two germline ends. The CDR3 covers 15 residues. The CDR3 DNA is TGTGCCAGCAGCTTACAATTACTCGGGACCTACGAGCAGTACTTC. This gives the protein CASSLQLLGTYEQYF. The full variable domain, its missing parts supplied by reference TRBV5-6 and TRBJ2-7, is DAGVTQSPTHLIKTRGQQVTLRCSPKSGHDTVSWYQQALGQGPQFIFQYYEEEERQRGNFPDRFSGHQFPNYSSELNVNALLLGDSALYLCASSLQLLGTYEQYFGPGTRLTVT.

In its sample, this clonotype was seen many times. V gene TRBV20-1 combines with J gene TRBJ2-1; TRBD2 aligns across 12 bases. V lost 5 bases, J lost 7 bases, and 3 bases stayed unmatched. The length of the CDR3 is 13 residues. Germline lookup yields CDR1 DFQATT and CDR2 SNEGSKA (reference sequence). CDR3: CSAPSGGGNEQFF. CDR3 DNA: TGCAGTGCTCCTAGCGGGGGGGGAAATGAGCAGTTCTTC.

This chain uses TRBV5-1 with TRBJ1-6, with TRBD1 matching 9 bases. Germline V gene sequence: CDR1 SGHRS, CDR2 YFSETQ. V shed 4 bases and J 7 bases; nucleotides not matched to a gene: 18. CDR3 length: 19 amino acids. The CDR3 protein is CASSLEPPGQGSTNSPLHF. In nucleotides, the CDR3 is TGCGCCAGCAGCCTGGAACCCCCGGGACAGGGATCAACAAATTCACCCCTCCACTTT.

CDR3 bases: TGTGCCAGTTCTATTAGCGGGGCCAACTCCTACAATGAGCAGTTCTTC. Amino acid sequence: CASSISGANSYNEQFF. The chain carries TRBV4-2 and TRBJ2-1; 8 bases are a match to TRBD2. The V gene's germline CDR1 is LGHNA and CDR2 YNFKEQ. The J segment lost 0 bases and the V segment lost 9 bases, leaving 10 bases of the junction unmatched. The length of the CDR3 is 16 residues.

V usage is TRBV5-1 and J usage is TRBJ2-1; D gene ambiguous. The CDR3 totals 15 residues. Trimming shortened V by 4 bases and J by 3 bases, and 14 bases separated the two germline ends. Germline CDR1 SGHRS, CDR2 YFSETQ. CDR3 bases: TGCGCCAGCAGCGGCGGCAGGAGCCTCTACAATGAGCAGTTCTTC. Residues: CASSGGRSLYNEQFF.

This clonotype was seen many times. V is TRBV20-1 and J is TRBJ1-1, with 8 bases identical to TRBD1. Germline V CDR1 and CDR2: DFQATT, SNEGSKA (reference sequence). The CDR3 extends over 12 amino acids. J gave up 5 bases and V 6 bases, and 5 bases lay outside the gene matches. DNA of the CDR3: TGCAGTGCCCCTGGACAGGGAACTGAAGCTTTCTTT. It codes for CSAPGQGTEAFF.

This clonotype was picked up a small number of times. The genes are TRBV27 and TRBJ1-6; weak D call: TRBD1 (5 bases). The CDR3 runs 16 residues. Germline V lookup: CDR1 MNHEY, CDR2 SMNVEV (reference sequence). Deletions cut 6 bases from V and 4 bases from J, with 16 bases between. The CDR3 coding sequence is TGTGCCAGCAGCCAACGGGGGTTTTCGTATAATTCACCCCTCCACTTT. Its protein product is CASSQRGFSYNSPLHF.